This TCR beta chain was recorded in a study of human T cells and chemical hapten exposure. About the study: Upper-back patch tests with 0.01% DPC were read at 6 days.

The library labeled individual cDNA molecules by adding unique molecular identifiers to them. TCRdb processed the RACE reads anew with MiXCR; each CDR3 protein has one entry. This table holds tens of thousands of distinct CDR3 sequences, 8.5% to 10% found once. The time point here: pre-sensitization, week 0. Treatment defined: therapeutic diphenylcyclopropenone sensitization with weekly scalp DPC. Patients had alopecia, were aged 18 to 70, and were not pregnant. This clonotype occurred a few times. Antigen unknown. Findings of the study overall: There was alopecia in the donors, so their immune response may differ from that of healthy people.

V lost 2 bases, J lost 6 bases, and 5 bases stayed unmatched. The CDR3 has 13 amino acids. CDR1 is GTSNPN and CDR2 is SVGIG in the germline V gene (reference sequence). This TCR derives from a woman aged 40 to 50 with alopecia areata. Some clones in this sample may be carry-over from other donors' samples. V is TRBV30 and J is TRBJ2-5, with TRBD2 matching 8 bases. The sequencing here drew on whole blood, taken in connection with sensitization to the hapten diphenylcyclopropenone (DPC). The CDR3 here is CAWSTSGGQTQYF. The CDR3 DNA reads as TGTGCCTGGAGTACAAGCGGGGGCCAGACCCAGTACTTC. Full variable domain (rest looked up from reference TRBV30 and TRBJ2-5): SQTIHQWPATLVQPVGSPLSLECTVEGTSNPNLYWYRQAAGRGLQLLFYSVGIGQISSEVPQNLSASRPQDRQFILSSKKLLLSDSGFYLCAWSTSGGQTQYFGPGTRLLVL.